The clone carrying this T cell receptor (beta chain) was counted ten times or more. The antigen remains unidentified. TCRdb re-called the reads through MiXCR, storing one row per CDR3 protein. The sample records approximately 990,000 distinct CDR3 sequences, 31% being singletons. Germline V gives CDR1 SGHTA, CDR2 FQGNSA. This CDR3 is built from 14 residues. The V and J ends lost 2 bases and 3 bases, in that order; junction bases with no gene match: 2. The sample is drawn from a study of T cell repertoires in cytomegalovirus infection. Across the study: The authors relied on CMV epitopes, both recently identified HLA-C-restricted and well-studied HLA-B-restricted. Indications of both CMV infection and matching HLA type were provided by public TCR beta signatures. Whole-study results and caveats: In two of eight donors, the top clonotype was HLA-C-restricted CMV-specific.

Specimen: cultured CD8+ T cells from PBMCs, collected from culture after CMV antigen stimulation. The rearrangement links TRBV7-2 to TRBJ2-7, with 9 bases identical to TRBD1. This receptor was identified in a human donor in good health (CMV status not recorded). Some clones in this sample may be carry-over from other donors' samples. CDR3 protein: CASSLPGQGYEQYF. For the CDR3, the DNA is TGTGCCAGCAGCTTACCGGGACAGGGCTACGAGCAGTACTTC.